This passage covers 9 T cell receptor beta chains from one sample sequenced in a study of glioma-infiltrating T cells. The iRepertoire nested amplicon-rescue multiplex PCR amplified TCR alpha and beta CDR3s from RNA. TCRdb analysed the multiplex PCR reads with MiXCR anew, one entry per CDR3 protein. The sample lists approximately 400,000 distinct CDR3 sequences; 41% were seen once. The sample taken for sequencing was glioma tissue, nonneoplastic brain tissue, or PBMCs (not recorded which). The origin of the receptors is a human donor with low-grade glioma or glioblastoma, undergoing nonglioma brain surgery, or in good health (not recorded which).

This clonotype has ten or more counts. The chain is built from TRBV20-1 and TRBJ2-1, with D possibly called TRBD1 or TRBD2 (5 bases each). Germline V CDR1 and CDR2: DFQATT, SNEGSKA (reference sequence). V lost 6 bases to trimming and J lost 0 bases, with 15 bases between them. The CDR3 extends over 15 amino acids. This CDR3 is CSATRGETSYNEQFF. Here the CDR3 DNA reads TGCAGTGCCACCCGAGGGGAGACCTCCTACAATGAGCAGTTCTTC.

J is TRBJ2-7 and V is TRBV7-2; TRBD1 aligns across 7 bases. The CDR3 is 15 amino acids. Trimming removed 5 bases from V and 3 bases from J; junction bases left unmatched: 10. The germline gives CDR1 SGHTA, CDR2 FQGNSA. The CDR3 here is CASSPGGKGDYEQYF. In nucleotides, the CDR3 is TGTGCCAGCAGCCCAGGGGGAAAGGGGGACTACGAGCAGTACTTC.

This clonotype was detected only a few times. V gene TRBV10-3 combines with J gene TRBJ2-3; TRBD2 matches at 9 bases. Unmatched junction bases numbered 5, after V lost 2 bases and J lost 2 bases. Germline V gene sequence: CDR1 ENHRY, CDR2 SYGVKD. The CDR3 sequence is 16 residues long. CDR3 protein: CAISEQTSGPTDTQYF. CDR3 in DNA: TGTGCCATCAGTGAGCAGACTAGCGGCCCCACAGATACGCAGTATTTT.

The V call is TRBV28, the J call TRBJ1-2; D ambiguous. This CDR3 has 12 residues. V was shortened by 11 bases and J by 7 bases, with 17 bases between the two germline ends. Germline CDR1 MDHEN, CDR2 SYDVKM. CDR3 nucleotides: TGTGCCTCCGGCGCCCTACTCCGTGGCTACACCTTC. This sequence encodes CASGALLRGYTF.

This clonotype was seen at least ten times. This chain links TRBV20-1 with TRBJ1-1; D may be TRBD1 (5 bases). CDR3 length: 13 residues. V lost 3 bases, J lost 3 bases, and 11 bases lay in between. Germline CDR1 reads DFQATT; CDR2 reads SNEGSKA (reference sequence). The DNA for the CDR3 is TGCAGTGCTAGGCCGGGACCCGACACTGAAGCTTTCTTT. Protein product: CSARPGPDTEAFF.

This chain joins TRBV4-1 and TRBJ1-2; no definite D call. Trimming cost V 1 base and J 5 bases, with 5 bases left between them. Germline CDR1 is MGHRA and CDR2 is YSYEKL. The CDR3 runs to 12 residues. The CDR3 protein is CASSQGIYGYTF. CDR3 nucleotide sequence: TGCGCCAGCAGCCAAGGAATTTATGGCTACACCTTC.

There are a few counts of this clonotype. This chain uses TRBV28 with TRBJ1-4; 10 bases are shared with TRBD1. CDR1 is MDHEN, CDR2 SYDVKM, per germline. Trimming at V came to 7 bases and at J to 8 bases, leaving 10 bases not matched to a gene. This CDR3 comprises 15 residues. CDR3 in amino acids: CASTSLGTGVEKLFF. For the CDR3, the DNA is TGTGCCAGCACCTCCTTGGGGACAGGGGTCGAAAAACTGTTTTTT.

This chain joins TRBV5-1 and TRBJ2-2, with D maybe TRBD1 (6 bases). This CDR3 region has 14 residues. V was trimmed by 3 bases and J by 3 bases, leaving 9 bases between them. Germline V gives CDR1 SGHRS, CDR2 YFSETQ. The CDR3 loop reads CASSYYRDTGELFF. DNA for the CDR3: TGCGCCAGCAGCTACTACAGGGACACCGGGGAGCTGTTTTTT.

Comments on this clonotype: One base away lies a much larger clone, so this may be a sequencing read error. The V and J genes are TRBV7-2 and TRBJ2-1, with 7 bases aligning to TRBD2. J lost 3 bases, V lost 4 bases, and 9 bases had no gene match. CDR1 is SGHTA, CDR2 FQGNSA, per germline. The CDR3 totals 16 residues. In DNA form, the CDR3 reads TGTGCCAGCAGCTACCCTCGGGGGGAACTCTACAATGAGCAGTTCTTC. Its protein product is CASSYPRGELYNEQFF. The complete variable domain, with remaining parts taken from reference TRBV7-2 and TRBJ2-1, reads GAGVSQSPSNKVTEKGKDVELRCDPISGHTALYWYRQSLGQGLEFLIYFQGNSAPDKSGLPSDRFSAERTGGSVSTLTIQRTQQEDSAVYLCASSYPRGELYNEQFFGPGTRLTVL.